The T cell receptor (beta chain) under discussion was sequenced for a study of T cell repertoires in cytomegalovirus infection. The wider study: It was the public TCR beta signatures that indicated both CMV infection and matching HLA type.

The table lists this clonotype with a few counts. Its antigen is undetermined. V was shortened by 6 bases and J by 4 bases, with 14 bases between the two germline ends. This CDR3 is 14 amino acids long. CDR1 and CDR2 from the germline V gene are LNHDA and SQIVND (reference sequence). Study conclusions and caveats: The ex vivo response showed dominance by HLA-C-restricted CMV-specific TCR beta clonotypes.

TCRdb used MiXCR to reprocess the reads, holding one entry per CDR3 protein. The data hold hundreds of thousands of distinct CDR3 sequences, with 25% to 35% observed a single time. Sample: cultured PBMCs, taken from culture after CMV antigen stimulation. The chain is built from TRBV19 and TRBJ2-3, with D unresolved. This sequence originates from a human donor in good health (CMV status not recorded). Some clones in this sample may be carry-over from other donors' samples. This CDR3 reads CASRISLGSDTQYF. The CDR3 bases are TGTGCCAGTAGGATATCCCTTGGTTCAGATACGCAGTATTTT.